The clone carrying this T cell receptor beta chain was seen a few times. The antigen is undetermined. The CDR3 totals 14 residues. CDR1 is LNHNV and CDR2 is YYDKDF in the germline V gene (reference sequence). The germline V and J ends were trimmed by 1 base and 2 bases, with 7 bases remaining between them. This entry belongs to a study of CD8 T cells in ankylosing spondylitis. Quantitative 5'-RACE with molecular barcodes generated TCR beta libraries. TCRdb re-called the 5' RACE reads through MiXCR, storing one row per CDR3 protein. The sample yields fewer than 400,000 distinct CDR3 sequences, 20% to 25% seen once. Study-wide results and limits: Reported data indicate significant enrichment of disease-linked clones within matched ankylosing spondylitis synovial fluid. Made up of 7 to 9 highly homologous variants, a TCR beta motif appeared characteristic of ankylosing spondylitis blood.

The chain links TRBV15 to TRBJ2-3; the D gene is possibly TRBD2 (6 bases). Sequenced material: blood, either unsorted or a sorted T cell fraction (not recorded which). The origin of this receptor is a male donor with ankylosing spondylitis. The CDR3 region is CATSRGGVTDTQYF. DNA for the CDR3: TGTGCCACCAGCAGAGGGGGGGTCACAGATACGCAGTATTTT.